This T cell receptor beta chain is drawn from a study of CD8 T cells in Susac syndrome (dated by TCRdb to between 2018 and 2021). In terms of the full investigation: Among the sequenced Susac syndrome patients, 5 or 6 had clinically active disease and 8 or 9 were in clinical remission. At blood withdrawal, Susac syndrome patients were either therapy-naive, taking corticosteroids (in some cases with IVIg as well), or taking IVIg alone. The study used repertoire sequencing to test whether antigen drove CD8+ T cell activation and differentiation in Susac syndrome. Paper-wide results and their limitations: The number of individuals in the TCR sequencing and HLA analysis was recognized as being relatively small. In the CD4+ T cell repertoire of Susac syndrome patients, clonal expansion was not detected.

Peripheral blood CD8+ and CD4+ T cells from healthy donors, Susac syndrome patients and multiple sclerosis patients were profiled using high-throughput TCR beta sequencing. The Susac syndrome patients fulfilled recently defined diagnostic criteria for either definite or probable disease. Bulk CD8+ and CD4+ T cells were purified magnetically by negative isolation, whereas CD8+ TEMRA cells were enriched by FACS. Blood was collected in EDTA tubes and processed within 24 hours, with PBMCs isolated through density gradient centrifugation. PBMCs intended for TCR sequencing were cryopreserved in liquid nitrogen and thawed later in a water bath at 37 degrees C. Purity of sorted or isolated CD4+, CD8+ and CD8+ TEMRA cells was at least 90%. Note on this clonotype: No cognate antigen has been identified for it. No much larger clone is present one base from it, and per-base qualities are unavailable.

RNA was extracted using the RNeasy kit, and roughly 0.5 to 1 microgram was reverse transcribed with random hexamers. The immunoSEQ multiplex PCR assay, covering 54 Vbeta and 13 Jbeta segments, was used to amplify TCR beta CDR3 regions. PCR amplification bias was corrected by using a synthetic template baseline for primer optimization and computational correction. Per the authors' processing: Only productive sequences were kept, with reads annotated to V, D and J genes according to IMGT and analyzed in immunoSEQ Analyzer. To calculate clonality, Shannon entropy was normalized by log2 of the number of productive unique sequences and then subtracted from one. For each patient and control, public and private clones were evaluated among the 100 most prevalent clones. Clones were defined as Susac-specific if absent from the healthy and MS cohorts, from approximately 1,100 published viral clones and from other ImmuneACCESS disease sequences. TCRdb handled the public reads itself, with Q25 trimming in fastp and clone calling in MiXCR, and kept productive beta chains. CDR3 protein sequences are deduplicated, and each keeps its most common genes and DNA. The V and J calls were not made by the authors but by TCRdb's processing. This sample has around 110,000 distinct CDR3 sequences in its table, and around 96% of those were observed once. Roughly 0.14% of the sample is held by the ten biggest clonotypes.

The sequence came from a human donor with Susac syndrome. Material for sequencing was CD4+ T cells from PBMCs.

The nucleotide sequence reads TGCGCCAGCACGGAACAGGGGGCCTCGGCGTCTGGCTACACCTTC. Protein translation: CASTEQGASASGYTF. Rearrangement joined TRBV5-1 to TRBJ1-2; 9 bases in the junction line up with TRBD1. Per the germline V gene, SGHRS is the CDR1 and YFSETQ is the CDR2. Trimmed from V: 6 bases; trimmed from J: 7 bases; junction bases lacking a gene match: 13. Reading from cysteine to phenylalanine, the CDR3 counts 15 amino acids. The read is trimmed to its CDR3 DNA, 45 bases read in frame from base 1.